This T cell receptor (beta chain) came from a study of naive and memory T cell subsets. General study points: Especially in CD8 cells, naive repertoires contained a few larger clonotypes, possibly CD45RA-re-expressing memory cells.

Between the trimmed V and J ends, which lost 6 bases and 7 bases, there was a span of 13 bases. This CDR3 has 13 amino acids. CMV status came from CD4+ IFNgamma after overnight CMV lysate stimulation. Four subsets defined by CD45RA and CD27 were sorted after CD3, CD4, CD8 and live/dead staining. The beta constant-region primer was an equimolar mix of two oligonucleotides covering TRBC1 and TRBC2. Ligated cDNA was amplified by four rounds of PCR with nested alpha and beta constant-region primers and SP2. Via MiXCR, TCRdb re-called the UMI-ligation and nested PCR reads, giving one row per CDR3 protein. This sample has under 150,000 distinct CDR3 sequences; approximately 20% occur once, and the top ten carry 0.6% to 0.8%. Worth noting for this clonotype: As yet, its antigen is unknown.

The clonotype was recovered from a human donor in good health. The sample taken for sequencing was naive CD8+ T cells from blood. The chain uses TRBV12-3 or TRBV12-4 and TRBJ2-1; a possible D gene is TRBD1 (5 bases). The CDR3 DNA sequence: TGTGCCAGCAGCCCAACGCAGGGAAATGAGCAGTTCTTC. Translating it yields CASSPTQGNEQFF.